A single sample gave rise to the 21 T cell receptor beta chains below, sequenced in a study of cytomegalovirus exposure and HLA in healthy donors. This PCR relied on a set of 60 Vbeta primers and 13 Jbeta primers. The table came from immunoSEQ multiplex PCR; TCRdb's copy has only in-frame clones and leaves some out. The table lists roughly 150,000 clones, 80% to 85% of them singletons. Sample: PBMCs. The receptors come from a woman aged 18-29 years in good health and CMV-seronegative.

The chain combines TRBV7-6 with TRBJ2-3; D gene unclear. This CDR3 spans 12 amino acids. Germline V lookup: CDR1 SGHVS, CDR2 FNYEAQ. V lost 4 bases, J lost 0 bases, and 2 bases lay in between. The CDR3 DNA reads as TGTGCCAGCAGCTCTAGCACAGATACGCAGTATTTT. Amino acids: CASSSSTDTQYF.

V is TRBV7-9 and J is TRBJ2-5, with 12 bases aligning to TRBD2. V lost 0 bases and J lost 5; bases outside the gene matches: 13. The germline V gene has CDR1 SEHNR and CDR2 FQNEAQ (reference sequence). The CDR3 is 19 amino acids. The CDR3 reads CASSLARGSLGTSGETQYF. In DNA form, the CDR3 reads TGTGCCAGCAGCTTAGCTCGCGGAAGCCTGGGGACTAGCGGGGAGACCCAGTACTTC.

CDR3 bases: TGTGCCAGCAGCTTCGGTCTAGCGGGGGTGTCCTACGAGCAGTACTTC. The encoded protein is CASSFGLAGVSYEQYF. The chain carries TRBV5-6 and TRBJ2-7, with 10 bases fitting TRBD2. Germline V gene lookup returns CDR1 SGHDT and CDR2 YYEEEE. This CDR3 comprises 16 residues. V dropped 2 bases and J dropped 1; count of bases not matched to a gene: 6.

The V call is TRBV7-9, the J call TRBJ2-1; 8 bases line up with TRBD2. Per the germline V gene, CDR1 is SEHNR and CDR2 is FQNEAQ (reference sequence). The V segment lost 4 bases and the J segment 10 bases; nucleotides outside the gene matches: 3. CDR3 length equals 12 residues. The CDR3 DNA sequence: TGTGCCAGCAGCTCCCGCGGGGGGGAGCAGTTCTTC. It is translated as CASSSRGGEQFF.

The genes are TRBV28 and TRBJ1-1; 8 nucleotides align to TRBD1. After removal of 5 bases from V and 3 bases from J, the junction contained 8 bases not matched to a gene. The CDR3 has 15 residues. Germline V CDR1 and CDR2: MDHEN, SYDVKM. CDR3 coding DNA: TGTGCCAGCAGTCCCCATGACAGGGGCTACACTGAAGCTTTCTTT. This codes for CASSPHDRGYTEAFF.

This chain connects TRBV12-5 to TRBJ2-1; D possibly corresponds to TRBD2 (7 bases). From germline, CDR1 is LGHNT and CDR2 FRNRAP. V lost 0 bases and J lost 3, with 9 bases in between. The CDR3 has 15 amino acids. CDR3 coding DNA: TGTGCTAGTGGTTTGGTGGGGGGGCTCTACAATGAGCAGTTCTTC. Protein: CASGLVGGLYNEQFF.

The V gene is TRBV7-8, the J gene TRBJ2-3, with 7 bases that match TRBD2. Trimming took 5 bases from V and 1 from J; bases not matched to a gene: 12. The CDR3 covers 17 residues. Germline V lookup: CDR1 SGHVS, CDR2 FQNEAQ. DNA of the CDR3: TGTGCCAGCAGCCGGGGGGTTGCGGGGTATCGCACAGATACGCAGTATTTT. This translates into CASSRGVAGYRTDTQYF.

The genes are TRBV2 and TRBJ1-2; a weak D match, TRBD1 (6 bases). The CDR3 runs to 13 residues. The germline V gene has CDR1 SNHLY and CDR2 FYNNEI. The V end was cut by 1 base, the J end by 8 bases, with 11 bases between. CDR3 nucleotide sequence: TGTGCCAGCAGTGAAGACAGGGTGCTGGGCTACACCTTC. Translated: CASSEDRVLGYTF. The full variable domain, rest sourced from reference TRBV2 and TRBJ1-2, is EPEVTQTPSHQVTQMGQEVILRCVPISNHLYFYWYRQILGQKVEFLVSFYNNEISEKSEIFDDQFSVERPDGSNFTLKIRSTKLEDSAMYFCASSEDRVLGYTFGSGTRLTVV.

The V and J genes are TRBV5-5 and TRBJ1-4, with 7 bases fitting TRBD1. The CDR3 length is 13 residues. J was trimmed by 8 bases and V by 1 base; bases with no gene match: 2. Germline loops: CDR1 SGHKS, CDR2 YYEKEE (reference sequence). In nucleotides, the CDR3 is TGTGCCAGCAGCTTGACAGGGGAGGAAAAACTGTTTTTT. It specifies CASSLTGEEKLFF.

For the CDR3, the DNA is TGTGCCAGCAGTCGGACAATTGGCAATCAGCCCCAGCATTTT. Its protein is CASSRTIGNQPQHF. The rearrangement uses TRBV6-4 and TRBJ1-5; perhaps TRBD1 as D (5 bases). There are 14 residues in the CDR3. Trimming cost V 5 bases and J 2 bases, with 10 bases left between them. Germline-derived CDR1 and CDR2 are MRHNA and SNTAGT.

V gene TRBV5-4 combines with J gene TRBJ2-6; 7 positions match TRBD1. The CDR3 runs to 19 residues. Germline CDR1 SGHNT, CDR2 YYREEE (reference sequence). The junction had 11 bases not matched to a gene; V was cut back by 0 bases and J by 2 bases. The CDR3 loop is CASSLEQLQDRAGANVLTF. CDR3 in DNA: TGTGCCAGCAGCTTGGAACAGTTACAAGACAGGGCTGGGGCCAACGTCCTGACTTTC.

The chain links TRBV7-8 to TRBJ1-5; D not certain. This CDR3 comprises 15 residues. CDR1 and CDR2 from the germline V gene are SGHVS and FQNEAQ. Trimming cost V 1 base and J 4 bases, with 11 bases left between them. CDR3 protein: CASSLGPQPNQPQHF. For the CDR3, the DNA is TGTGCCAGCAGCTTAGGCCCACAACCTAATCAGCCCCAGCATTTT. The full variable domain, its missing parts supplied by reference TRBV7-8 and TRBJ1-5, is GAGVSQSPRYKVAKRGQDVALRCDPISGHVSLFWYQQALGQGPEFLTYFQNEAQLDKSGLPSDRFFAERPEGSVSTLKIQRTQQEDSAVYLCASSLGPQPNQPQHFGDGTRLSIL.

The genes are TRBV4-1 and TRBJ2-4; D uncertain. This CDR3 is built from 17 residues. Germline loops: CDR1 MGHRA, CDR2 YSYEKL. Trimming stripped 4 bases from V and 0 bases from J, with 16 bases between. The CDR3 nucleotides are TGCGCCAGCAGCCCCCCGGCATACTACCTAGCCAAAAACATTCAGTACTTC. This codes for CASSPPAYYLAKNIQYF.

The chain is built from TRBV5-1 and TRBJ1-2, with unresolved D. The CDR3 totals 13 residues. V was clipped by 0 bases and J by 7 bases, with 10 bases between them. CDR1 and CDR2 from the germline V gene are SGHRS and YFSETQ. This CDR3 reads CASSLGQDRGYTF. For the CDR3, the DNA is TGCGCCAGCAGCTTGGGCCAGGATCGTGGCTACACCTTC.

The chain employs TRBV30 and TRBJ2-7; TRBD1 might be the D (6 bases). CDR1 and CDR2 from the germline V gene are GTSNPN and SVGIG (reference sequence). V was shortened by 1 base and J by 2 bases, with 6 bases between the two germline ends. The CDR3 is 12 amino acids. CDR3: CAWSGQAYEQYF. In DNA, the CDR3 is TGTGCCTGGAGTGGACAGGCCTACGAGCAGTACTTC.

This clone showed up just a few times. The chain recombines TRBV27 with TRBJ2-2; 13 bases are a match to TRBD2. The CDR3 is 18 amino acids. The V segment lost 3 bases and the J segment 2 bases; nucleotides outside the gene matches: 6. CDR1 and CDR2 (germline): MNHEY, SMNVEV (reference sequence). CDR3 bases: TGTGCCAGCAGTTTCTGGACTAGCGGGGGTCTAAACACCGGGGAGCTGTTTTTT. Translating gives CASSFWTSGGLNTGELFF.

The chain has TRBV6-5 and TRBJ1-6; TRBD1 might be the D (6 bases). Germline CDR1 MNHEY, CDR2 SVGAGI. This CDR3 spans 13 amino acids. V was trimmed by 8 bases and J by 6 bases, leaving 11 bases between them. CDR3 sequence (DNA): TGTGCCAGCGGGACACTCGGTAATTCACCCCTCCACTTT. Translated: CASGTLGNSPLHF.

This chain uses TRBV25-1 with TRBJ1-1; 7 nucleotides match TRBD1. There are 16 residues in the CDR3. Germline lookup yields CDR1 MGHDK and CDR2 SYGVNS. Losses at the gene ends were 3 bases for V and 0 bases for J; bases not matched to a gene: 7. CDR3 sequence (DNA): TGTGCCAGCAGTGAGCTGACAGGGTACATGAACACTGAAGCTTTCTTT. It translates to CASSELTGYMNTEAFF.

There are a few counts of this clone. The chain has TRBV6-6 and TRBJ2-1; 11 bases are a match to TRBD2. The CDR3 loop spans 16 amino acids. V shed 2 bases, J shed 7 bases, and the junction held 7 bases outside the gene matches. CDR1 and CDR2 from the germline V gene are MNHNY and SVGAGI (reference sequence). CDR3 coding DNA: TGTGCCAGCAGTTACGGGGCTAGCGGGGGGAGAAATGAGCAGTTCTTC. Amino acid sequence: CASSYGASGGRNEQFF.

V gene TRBV18 combines with J gene TRBJ1-4; the D gene is possibly TRBD1 (5 bases). Trimming left V 3 bases short and J 8 bases short, with 13 bases between. Germline V gene sequence: CDR1 KGHSH, CDR2 LQKENI. This CDR3 has 14 amino acids. The CDR3 sequence is CASSPTMGGEKLFF. The DNA for the CDR3 is TGTGCCAGCTCACCGACAATGGGGGGGGAAAAACTGTTTTTT.

The chain recombines TRBV2 with TRBJ1-2; maybe TRBD1 (5 bases). Trimming removed 10 bases from V and 8 bases from J, with 17 bases in between. Germline CDR1 SNHLY, CDR2 FYNNEI. CDR3 length: 12 amino acids. The chain's CDR3 is CAIPLGRRGYTF. In DNA form, the CDR3 reads TGTGCCATCCCTTTGGGGCGCCGGGGCTACACCTTC. Full variable domain (remainder filled in from reference TRBV2 and TRBJ1-2): EPEVTQTPSHQVTQMGQEVILRCVPISNHLYFYWYRQILGQKVEFLVSFYNNEISEKSEIFDDQFSVERPDGSNFTLKIRSTKLEDSAMYFCAIPLGRRGYTFGSGTRLTVV.